In this sample, the clone carrying this TCR beta chain turned up once. The data are from a study of cytomegalovirus exposure and HLA in healthy donors. Vbeta (60) and Jbeta (13) primers were used in the PCR. This table comes from immunoSEQ multiplex PCR, and its TCRdb copy is limited to in-frame clones, with some not included. The sample includes a few hundred thousand clones, roughly 83% of them seen just once. This receptor was obtained from a girl aged 10 to 17 in good health and CMV-seronegative. Material for sequencing was PBMCs.

Here the CDR3 DNA reads TGTGCCAGCCGATCCCTTGACGGGAACAATGAGCAGTTCTTC. Protein sequence: CASRSLDGNNEQFF. This rearrangement joins TRBV28 to TRBJ2-1; D possibly corresponds to TRBD2 (5 bases). The germline gives CDR1 MDHEN, CDR2 SYDVKM. V lost 8 bases, J lost 5 bases, and 16 bases lay in between. The CDR3 is made up of 14 amino acids.